This T cell receptor (beta chain) appears in the sequencing data of a study of cytomegalovirus exposure and HLA in healthy donors. The PCR used 60 Vbeta and 13 Jbeta primers. Produced via immunoSEQ multiplex PCR; TCRdb's table is partial and in-frame only. This sample has around 140,000 clones; roughly 80% occur once, and the top ten carry about 8.1%. Study-wide results and caveats: TRBV6-2, TRBV6-3 and some other V segments were excluded as indistinguishable.

This clone was seen a few times. Its antigen is still unknown. Trimming removed 7 bases at V and 11 bases at J, with 17 bases between. The CDR3 has 12 residues. Germline lookup yields CDR1 MDHEN and CDR2 SYDVKM. The sequence came from a woman aged 45-65 years in good health and CMV-seropositive. Sample: PBMCs. The rearrangement uses TRBV28 and TRBJ1-1; D is undetermined. Here the CDR3 DNA reads TGTGCCAGCAATAGCGCCCTCTCCCGGGCTTTCTTT. The encoded protein is CASNSALSRAFF.